The present TCR beta chain was sequenced within a study of T-cell reconstitution after alpha-beta-depleted transplantation in children. Study findings and constraints: Expanded clones from the graft, numbering several hundred, reportedly supplied alpha-beta T cells about two months after transplant. Elevated TCRbeta diversity at day 60 was traced, in some patients, to surviving recipient T cells and thymic progenitors. From newly produced T cells came most of the T-cell counts and diversity one year after transplant.

The germline V gene has CDR1 LGHNA and CDR2 YNFKEQ. V shed 8 bases, J shed 8 bases, and the junction held 11 bases outside the gene matches. CDR3 length: 14 residues. Comments on this clonotype: The antigen remains undetermined.

Unique molecular identifiers were incorporated into the prepared TCRbeta library. MiXCR, run by TCRdb on the PCR reads, gives a single entry per CDR3 protein. Of about 17,000 distinct CDR3 sequences listed, 12% were seen once; the top ten hold around 71%. The sample was PBMCs, mostly from graft donor cells, taken 180 days after TCRalphabeta/CD19-depleted stem cell transplant. This clonotype was sampled from a boy under three years old who had a stem cell transplant for Wiskott-Aldrich syndrome, so the T cells may come from the graft donor. This chain connects TRBV4-2 to TRBJ2-1, with 8 bases aligning to TRBD2. In nucleotides, the CDR3 is TGTGCCAGCGGCCCCGGACTAGCCGGTGATGAGCAGTTCTTC. This sequence encodes CASGPGLAGDEQFF.